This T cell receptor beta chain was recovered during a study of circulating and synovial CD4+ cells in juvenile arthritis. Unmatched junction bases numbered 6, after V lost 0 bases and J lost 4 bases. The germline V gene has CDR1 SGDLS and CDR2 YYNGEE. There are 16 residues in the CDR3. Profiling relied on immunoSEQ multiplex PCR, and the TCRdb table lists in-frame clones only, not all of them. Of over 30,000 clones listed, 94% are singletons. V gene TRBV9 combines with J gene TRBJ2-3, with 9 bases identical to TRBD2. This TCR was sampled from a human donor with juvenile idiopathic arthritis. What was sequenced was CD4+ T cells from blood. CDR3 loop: CASSVALAGPSDTQYF. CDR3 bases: TGTGCCAGCAGCGTAGCTCTAGCGGGGCCCTCAGATACGCAGTATTTT.